The 30 T cell receptor beta chains below all came from one sample that was sequenced in a study of T cell repertoires in cytomegalovirus infection (dated by TCRdb to the late 2010s). The sequencer listed for this sample is Illumina HiSeq 1500. Through fastp at Q25 and MiXCR, TCRdb rebuilt clones from the public reads, retaining in-frame beta chains. All rows with the same CDR3 protein become a single entry with the most common DNA and genes. The sample includes 350,000 to 550,000 distinct CDR3 sequences, with approximately 30% observed a single time. The ten largest clones take up roughly 15% of the sample. Sequencing input: PBMCs. These receptor sequences come from a human donor in good health (CMV status not recorded). Some clones in this sample may be carry-over from other donors' samples.

V and J are TRBV7-9 and TRBJ2-3; 7 bases match TRBD1. Germline V gene sequence: CDR1 SEHNR, CDR2 FQNEAQ (reference sequence). The CDR3 runs 17 residues. V trimming: 0 bases; J trimming: 3 bases; junction bases outside the gene matches: 9. The CDR3 region has the DNA TGTGCCAGCAGCTTAGCCCTACAGGGGATCGCAACAGATACGCAGTATTTT. It translates to CASSLALQGIATDTQYF.

V gene TRBV19 combines with J gene TRBJ2-7; 7 bases are shared with TRBD1. The length of the CDR3 is 14 residues. Germline assignment: CDR1 LNHDA and CDR2 SQIVND (reference sequence). Unmatched junction bases numbered 8, after V lost 3 bases and J lost 6 bases. The CDR3 DNA reads as TGTGCCAGTAGTATTGGGTCGCCAGGGGGCGAGCAGTACTTC. It encodes CASSIGSPGGEQYF.

The gene calls are TRBV2 and TRBJ1-4; D gene uncertain. The CDR3 length is 14 residues. Germline V gene sequence: CDR1 SNHLY, CDR2 FYNNEI. With 6 bases removed from V and 4 bases from J, the gap between germline ends came to 12 bases. In DNA, the CDR3 is TGTGCCAGCAGGGAACAGAGCCATAATGAAAAACTGTTTTTT. Its protein is CASREQSHNEKLFF. The full variable domain, its missing parts supplied by reference TRBV2 and TRBJ1-4, is EPEVTQTPSHQVTQMGQEVILRCVPISNHLYFYWYRQILGQKVEFLVSFYNNEISEKSEIFDDQFSVERPDGSNFTLKIRSTKLEDSAMYFCASREQSHNEKLFFGSGTQLSVL.

This clonotype was seen only a few times. This chain links TRBV7-2 with TRBJ2-5; perhaps D is TRBD1 or TRBD2 (5 bases each). The CDR3 loop spans 15 amino acids. V was shortened by 2 bases and J by 0 bases, with 10 bases between the two germline ends. From germline, CDR1 is SGHTA and CDR2 FQGNSA. The CDR3 DNA is TGTGCCAGCAGCTTAAAGGGGAGCTACCAAGAGACCCAGTACTTC. Its translation is CASSLKGSYQETQYF. Full variable domain (remainder filled in from reference TRBV7-2 and TRBJ2-5): GAGVSQSPSNKVTEKGKDVELRCDPISGHTALYWYRQSLGQGLEFLIYFQGNSAPDKSGLPSDRFSAERTGGSVSTLTIQRTQQEDSAVYLCASSLKGSYQETQYFGPGTRLLVL.

The chain recombines TRBV3-1 with TRBJ2-1; D might be TRBD1 (5 bases). Germline assignment: CDR1 LGHDT and CDR2 YNNKEL (reference sequence). The germline V and J ends were trimmed by 2 bases and 7 bases, with 12 bases remaining between them. CDR3 length: 14 amino acids. Here the CDR3 DNA reads TGTGCCAGCAGCCAAACTGTGGCAGGGAATGAGCAGTTCTTC. Protein: CASSQTVAGNEQFF.

This clonotype appeared a few times. CDR3 sequence (DNA): TGTGCCAGCAGCTATATGGGACAGGAGTTCTACGAGCAGTACTTC. The encoded protein is CASSYMGQEFYEQYF. The chain employs TRBV5-4 and TRBJ2-7; 8 bases are shared with TRBD1. Unmatched junction bases numbered 8, after V lost 3 bases and J lost 3 bases. Germline assignment: CDR1 SGHNT and CDR2 YYREEE (reference sequence). The CDR3 contains 15 residues.

This rearrangement joins TRBV6-6 to TRBJ2-5; D gene ambiguous. Germline lookup yields CDR1 MNHNY and CDR2 SVGAGI (reference sequence). The CDR3 extends over 17 amino acids. V was cut by 0 bases and J by 5 bases, with 19 bases left in between. The CDR3 is CASSYSLAPASMETQYF. The CDR3 region has the DNA TGTGCCAGCAGTTACTCCTTGGCGCCAGCAAGCATGGAGACCCAGTACTTC.

This clonotype turned up a few times. The chain combines TRBV28 with TRBJ2-7; 8 bases agree with TRBD1. Losses at the gene ends were 6 bases for V and 4 bases for J; bases not matched to a gene: 5. The length of the CDR3 is 13 residues. CDR1 is MDHEN, CDR2 SYDVKM, per germline. The CDR3 here is CASRAGGKYEQYF. As DNA, the CDR3 is TGTGCCAGCAGGGCAGGGGGCAAGTACGAGCAGTACTTC.

The table lists this clonotype with a few counts. This chain connects TRBV7-2 to TRBJ2-2; TRBD2 agrees at 7 bases. Germline V gene lookup returns CDR1 SGHTA and CDR2 FQGNSA. This CDR3 spans 16 amino acids. The V and J ends lost 7 bases and 1 base, in that order; junction bases with no gene match: 9. The CDR3 sequence is CASTSSAGVNTGELFF. The CDR3 nucleotides are TGTGCCAGCACCTCCTCGGCGGGGGTGAACACCGGGGAGCTGTTTTTT.

This clonotype was counted a few times. The CDR3: CASSLDLTPGYTF. CDR3 DNA: TGTGCCAGCAGCTTAGATTTGACGCCCGGCTACACCTTC. This chain uses TRBV11-2 with TRBJ1-2, with no clear D. V dropped 0 bases and J dropped 8 bases, with 10 bases sitting between them. Germline values: CDR1 SGHAT, CDR2 FQNNGV. The CDR3 sequence is 13 residues long.

This clonotype was counted between two and nine times. The chain combines TRBV5-1 with TRBJ2-1; D is possibly TRBD1 or TRBD2 (5 bases each). V was clipped by 0 bases and J by 1 base, with 8 bases between them. CDR3 size: 15 residues. Germline V gives CDR1 SGHRS, CDR2 YFSETQ. CDR3 region: CASSLGWGSYNEQFF. As DNA, the CDR3 is TGCGCCAGCAGCTTGGGTTGGGGGTCCTACAATGAGCAGTTCTTC.

In its sample, this clonotype was seen many times. The rearrangement links TRBV7-9 to TRBJ2-1, with D unresolved. Germline-derived CDR1 and CDR2 are SEHNR and FQNEAQ (reference sequence). The V end lost 7 bases, the J end lost 8 bases, and 15 bases lay between the germline ends. This CDR3 comprises 13 residues. The CDR3 loop reads CASIRAEGYEQFF. The CDR3 DNA sequence: TGTGCCAGCATCCGGGCGGAAGGGTATGAGCAGTTCTTC. The full variable domain, completed using reference TRBV7-9 and TRBJ2-1, is DTGVSQNPRHKITKRGQNVTFRCDPISEHNRLYWYRQTLGQGPEFLTYFQNEAQLEKSRLLSDRFSAERPKGSFSTLEIQRTEQGDSAMYLCASIRAEGYEQFFGPGTRLTVL.

This clonotype was detected ten times or more. The rearrangement links TRBV7-6 to TRBJ2-3; D unclear. CDR3 length: 15 residues. Trimming removed 4 bases from V and 3 bases from J, with 14 bases in between. Germline V gene sequence: CDR1 SGHVS, CDR2 FNYEAQ. CDR3 amino acids: CASSSSRAPTDTQYF. CDR3 in DNA: TGTGCCAGCAGCTCTTCAAGGGCTCCTACAGATACGCAGTATTTT.

This clonotype occurred many times. V gene TRBV19 combines with J gene TRBJ2-1; 8 bases map to TRBD2. The CDR3 has 15 amino acids. The germline CDR1 and CDR2 sequences are LNHDA and SQIVND (reference sequence). Trimming took 6 bases from V and 5 from J; bases not matched to a gene: 9. The DNA for the CDR3 is TGTGCCAGTAGCTTTAGACTAGCGACTAACAATGAGCAGTTCTTC. Translated: CASSFRLATNNEQFF.

The count of this clonotype is one. The CDR3 nucleotides are TGCAGTGCTAGGTGGCCTAGCGGGGGGCTAAGCACAGATACGCAGTATTTT. Its translation is CSARWPSGGLSTDTQYF. This chain connects TRBV20-1 to TRBJ2-3; TRBD2 matches 11 bases. J was trimmed by 0 bases and V by 3 bases; bases with no gene match: 8. This CDR3 has 17 amino acids. Germline values: CDR1 DFQATT, CDR2 SNEGSKA (reference sequence).

This clonotype turned up a few times. The chain has TRBV19 and TRBJ2-2; D may be TRBD2 (6 bases). V was trimmed by 5 bases and J by 8 bases, leaving 12 bases between them. This CDR3 is 13 amino acids long. Germline-derived CDR1 and CDR2 are LNHDA and SQIVND (reference sequence). CDR3 DNA sequence: TGTGCCAGTAGTGTCTTGGGAGGTGGGGAGCTGTTTTTT. Its translation: CASSVLGGGELFF.

This clonotype was found a few times. The CDR3 region is CASSSGLRTFF. The CDR3, as DNA: TGTGCCAGCAGTTCGGGTTTAAGGACTTTCTTT. The chain is built from TRBV11-3 and TRBJ1-1; D remains unclear. This CDR3 comprises 11 residues. Trimming took 6 bases from V and 12 from J, leaving 14 bases between them. CDR1 is SGHNT and CDR2 is YENEEA in the germline V gene.

V is TRBV4-3 and J is TRBJ1-5; D gene unclear. Between the trimmed V and J ends, which lost 4 bases and 11 bases, there was a span of 15 bases. Germline-derived CDR1 and CDR2 are LGHNA and YSLEER. This CDR3 has 13 residues. The chain's CDR3 is CASSPRPDGTQHF. The CDR3, as DNA: TGCGCCAGCAGCCCCCGACCGGACGGGACCCAGCATTTT.

This clonotype came up a few times. The chain joins TRBV5-4 to TRBJ2-7, with D perhaps matching TRBD1 (6 bases). Germline CDR1 SGHNT, CDR2 YYREEE (reference sequence). V gave up 3 bases and J gave up 5 bases, with 12 bases separating them. CDR3 length: 13 amino acids. CDR3 region: CASSSGDRHEQYF. As DNA, the CDR3 is TGTGCCAGCAGCTCAGGGGATCGCCACGAGCAGTACTTC.

This clonotype was detected many times. The chain joins TRBV7-2 to TRBJ2-2; D gene unclear. Germline V lookup: CDR1 SGHTA, CDR2 FQGNSA. There are 15 residues in the CDR3. V dropped 8 bases and J dropped 4 bases, with 17 bases sitting between them. CDR3 nucleotide sequence: TGTGCCAGCCGCCCTGGGCCCAGAGGCACCGGGGAGCTGTTTTTT. Its translation is CASRPGPRGTGELFF.

This clonotype showed up just a few times. The chain carries TRBV15 and TRBJ1-5; no definite D call. V was trimmed by 6 bases and J by 6 bases, leaving 12 bases between them. Germline V gene data show CDR1 as LNHNV and CDR2 as YYDKDF (reference sequence). The CDR3 loop spans 13 amino acids. CDR3 nucleotide sequence: TGTGCCACCAGTAAAGAAGATGCTCAGCCCCAGCATTTT. Translated, it gives CATSKEDAQPQHF. Variable domain in full (rest from reference TRBV15 and TRBJ1-5): DAMVIQNPRYQVTQFGKPVTLSCSQTLNHNVMYWYQQKSSQAPKLLFHYYDKDFNNEADTPDNFQSRRPNTSFCFLDIRSPGLGDTAMYLCATSKEDAQPQHFGDGTRLSIL.

In its sample, this clonotype is medium-sized (0.01 to 0.1%). The J gene is TRBJ2-7, the V gene TRBV7-8, with 8 bases aligning to TRBD2. V shed 4 bases and J 2 bases; nucleotides not matched to a gene: 4. The length of the CDR3 is 14 residues. In germline, CDR1 is SGHVS, CDR2 FQNEAQ. The chain's CDR3 is CASSSSGLAYEQYF. The DNA of the CDR3 is TGTGCCAGCAGCTCGTCGGGACTAGCCTACGAGCAGTACTTC. Using reference TRBV7-8 and TRBJ2-7 for the parts outside the CDR3, the full variable domain is GAGVSQSPRYKVAKRGQDVALRCDPISGHVSLFWYQQALGQGPEFLTYFQNEAQLDKSGLPSDRFFAERPEGSVSTLKIQRTQQEDSAVYLCASSSSGLAYEQYFGPGTRLTVT.

This chain uses TRBV5-1 with TRBJ2-1, with D perhaps matching TRBD2 (7 bases). The CDR3 spans 14 residues. V dropped 0 bases and J dropped 10 bases, with 14 bases sitting between them. In germline, CDR1 is SGHRS, CDR2 YFSETQ. CDR3 region: CASSLAAGAGEQFF. The CDR3 coding sequence is TGCGCCAGCAGCTTGGCGGCGGGGGCCGGCGAGCAGTTCTTC.

This sequence joins TRBV5-8 and TRBJ2-3; D perhaps matches TRBD1 (5 bases). The CDR3 extends over 14 amino acids. V lost 5 bases to trimming and J lost 1 base, with 11 bases between them. Germline V CDR1 and CDR2: SGHTS, YDEGEE. The CDR3 region has the DNA TGTGCCAGCAGGATACAGGCCCGCACAGATACGCAGTATTTT. Amino acids: CASRIQARTDTQYF.

The rearrangement uses TRBV25-1 and TRBJ2-6; D possibly corresponds to TRBD1 (5 bases). The CDR3 length is 15 residues. Deletions cut 5 bases from V and 4 bases from J, with 12 bases between. Germline V CDR1 and CDR2: MGHDK, SYGVNS. CDR3 nucleotides: TGTGCCAGCAGTCCCACTGGGGCCGGGGCCAACGTCCTGACTTTC. As protein: CASSPTGAGANVLTF.

This chain connects TRBV6-6 to TRBJ1-2; 7 positions match TRBD1. CDR1 is MNHNY and CDR2 is SVGAGI in the germline V gene (reference sequence). With 2 bases clipped from V and 1 base from J, the junction kept 13 bases outside the gene matches. The CDR3 runs to 18 residues. The chain's CDR3 is CASSYRDRLRDNNYGYTF. CDR3 in DNA: TGTGCCAGCAGTTACCGGGACAGATTAAGGGATAATAACTATGGCTACACCTTC.

V gene TRBV12-3 or TRBV12-4 combines with J gene TRBJ1-2; 10 bases are shared with TRBD1. V was pared by 5 bases and J by 6 bases, with 6 bases of the junction left unmatched. The CDR3 has 14 amino acids. The CDR3 loop reads CASSTTGGADGYTF. The CDR3 DNA sequence: TGTGCCAGCAGTACGACAGGGGGCGCGGATGGCTACACCTTC.

Concerning this clonotype itself: One end of the junction does not line up with germline, which may come from a read error. The J gene is TRBJ1-5, the V gene TRBV10-3; D might be TRBD1 (6 bases). CDR1 ENHRY and CDR2 SYGVKD come from the germline V gene. CDR3 length equals 17 residues. The CDR3 loop reads CAIREKGGQASNQPQHF. The CDR3 coding sequence is TGTGCCATCCGTGAGAAGGGGGGCCAGGCTAGCAATCAGCCCCAGCATTTT.

In its sample, this clonotype was seen many times. V gene TRBV7-2 combines with J gene TRBJ1-1; 8 nucleotides agree with TRBD1. The junction had 11 bases not matched to a gene; V was cut back by 5 bases and J by 0 bases. The CDR3 totals 17 residues. CDR1 is SGHTA and CDR2 is FQGNSA in the germline V gene. CDR3 in amino acids: CASSTMGTGPLNTEAFF. CDR3 bases: TGTGCCAGCAGCACGATGGGGACAGGCCCCTTGAACACTGAAGCTTTCTTT.

This clonotype was seen at least ten times. This rearrangement joins TRBV7-2 to TRBJ1-6; TRBD1 matches 11 bases. The ends lost 1 base at V and 7 bases at J; junction bases unmatched: 15. Looked up from germline, CDR1 is SGHTA and CDR2 is FQGNSA. The length of the CDR3 is 20 residues. The CDR3 sequence is CASSLVFGTGGYFRNSPLHF. In DNA form, the CDR3 reads TGTGCCAGCAGCTTAGTTTTCGGGACAGGGGGGTATTTTAGGAATTCACCCCTCCACTTT. Looking up the rest from reference TRBV7-2 and TRBJ1-6 gives the full variable domain: GAGVSQSPSNKVTEKGKDVELRCDPISGHTALYWYRQSLGQGLEFLIYFQGNSAPDKSGLPSDRFSAERTGGSVSTLTIQRTQQEDSAVYLCASSLVFGTGGYFRNSPLHFGNGTRLTVT.